These 28 T cell receptor beta chains originate from one sample sequenced in a study of CDR3 diversity in severe acne. TCRdb re-called the PCR reads through MiXCR, storing one row per CDR3 protein. This sample yields fewer than 100,000 distinct CDR3 sequences, of which around 50% are seen a single time; 14% belongs to the top ten. What was sequenced was blood. The source is a male donor in good health, without acne.

The chain carries TRBV6-5 and TRBJ1-5; D remains ambiguous. The CDR3 has 13 residues. Trimming took 2 bases from V and 8 from J, leaving 10 bases between them. CDR1 and CDR2 from the germline V gene are MNHEY and SVGAGI. The CDR3 loop reads CASSYDIGKPQHF. CDR3 nucleotide sequence: TGTGCCAGCAGTTACGACATAGGGAAGCCCCAGCATTTT.

This chain uses TRBV6-5 with TRBJ2-7; 12 bases match TRBD2. The length of the CDR3 is 17 residues. Germline trimming cut 2 bases from V and 4 bases from J; bases unmatched to any gene: 9. Germline CDR1 and CDR2: MNHEY and SVGAGI. CDR3 in amino acids: CASSYAELAGGRYEQYF. The CDR3 bases are TGTGCCAGCAGTTACGCAGAACTAGCGGGAGGCCGATACGAGCAGTACTTC.

The chain's CDR3 is CSATNSRVSGNTIYF. CDR3 DNA: TGCAGTGCTACCAACTCACGAGTCTCCGGAAACACCATATATTTT. The chain recombines TRBV20-1 with TRBJ1-3; D gene ambiguous. Germline values: CDR1 DFQATT, CDR2 SNEGSKA (reference sequence). V was cut by 4 bases and J by 4 bases, with 17 bases left in between. The length of the CDR3 is 15 residues.

The CDR3 region is CATSRVSGSSYNSPLHF. CDR3 DNA sequence: TGTGCCACCAGCAGAGTTTCGGGGAGCTCCTATAATTCACCCCTCCACTTT. The genes are TRBV15 and TRBJ1-6; D gene unclear. Trimming took off 1 base at V and 0 bases at J, with 10 bases between the two ends. Looked up from germline, CDR1 is LNHNV and CDR2 is YYDKDF (reference sequence). The CDR3 totals 17 residues.

The sample holds many counts of this clonotype. A much larger clone sits a single nucleotide away, making a read error possible. The CDR3 ends on some other residue instead of the conserved phenylalanine or tryptophan, so this is likely a read error. The chain uses TRBV6-5 and TRBJ2-1; 11 positions agree with TRBD2. CDR3 length: 16 amino acids. With 3 bases clipped from V and 2 bases from J, the junction kept 3 bases outside the gene matches. Germline V gene lookup returns CDR1 MNHEY and CDR2 SVGAGI. CDR3 coding DNA: TGTGCCAGCAGTTATGTAGCGGGAGGGCCCTACAATGAGCAGTTCCTC. Protein: CASSYVAGGPYNEQFL.

This clonotype was recorded many times. The chain carries TRBV5-1 and TRBJ1-4; D is unresolved. Trimming cost V 3 bases and J 1 base, with 10 bases left between them. Per germline, CDR1 SGHRS and CDR2 YFSETQ. CDR3 size: 15 residues. The CDR3 nucleotides read TGCGCCAGCAGCTGGGGATCGAGAACTAATGAAAAACTGTTTTTT. Its translation is CASSWGSRTNEKLFF.

The chain is built from TRBV5-6 and TRBJ2-1; D gene uncertain. Between the trimmed V and J ends, which lost 0 bases and 2 bases, there was a span of 15 bases. The CDR3 is 17 residues long. Per the germline V gene, CDR1 is SGHDT and CDR2 is YYEEEE. The CDR3 reads CASSLGGTGNTYNEQFF. CDR3 in DNA: TGTGCCAGCAGCTTGGGCGGCACTGGAAACACCTACAATGAGCAGTTCTTC.

This clonotype has more than one count but fewer than ten. This chain uses TRBV11-3 with TRBJ2-7; D gene unclear. CDR1 and CDR2 from the germline V gene are SGHNT and YENEEA. Trimming shortened V by 1 base and J by 5 bases, and 9 bases separated the two germline ends. The CDR3 is 13 residues long. CDR3 loop: CASSLASRDEQYF. The CDR3 nucleotides are TGTGCCAGCAGCTTAGCCTCCCGTGACGAGCAGTACTTC.

This clonotype was observed a single time. This chain links TRBV3-1 with TRBJ2-2; 10 nucleotides align to TRBD1. Germline V lookup: CDR1 LGHDT, CDR2 YNNKEL (reference sequence). V lost 7 bases and J lost 5; bases outside the gene matches: 4. CDR3 length equals 14 residues. The DNA for the CDR3 is TGTGCCAGCACCCGGGACAGGGGAACCGGGGAGCTGTTTTTT. This encodes CASTRDRGTGELFF.

The chain carries TRBV2 and TRBJ1-6, with D perhaps matching TRBD1 (5 bases). The germline V gene encodes CDR1 SNHLY and CDR2 FYNNEI. Trimming pared 3 bases from V and 8 bases from J, leaving 17 bases between. The CDR3 loop spans 16 amino acids. CDR3 protein: CASSDAGGGAYSPLHF. The CDR3 bases are TGTGCCAGCAGTGACGCGGGCGGGGGTGCGTATTCACCCCTCCACTTT.

The V call is TRBV5-1, the J call TRBJ2-2, with TRBD2 identical over 11 bases. The ends lost 4 bases at V and 4 bases at J; junction bases unmatched: 3. This CDR3 region has 15 residues. Germline CDR1 reads SGHRS; CDR2 reads YFSETQ. CDR3 residues: CASSKGTSGTGELFF. In nucleotides, the CDR3 is TGCGCCAGCAGCAAGGGGACTAGCGGCACCGGGGAGCTGTTTTTT.

This sequence joins TRBV2 and TRBJ2-7, with 8 bases that match TRBD2. Per the germline V gene, CDR1 is SNHLY and CDR2 is FYNNEI. V lost 3 bases, J lost 11 bases, and 0 bases stayed unmatched. The CDR3 is 10 residues long. For the CDR3, the DNA is TGTGCCAGCAGTGAGCGGGAGGAGTACTTC. Its protein product is CASSEREEYF.

The gene calls are TRBV7-9 and TRBJ2-1; 8 bases line up with TRBD2. The CDR3 is made up of 15 amino acids. The V segment lost 5 bases and the J segment 4 bases; nucleotides outside the gene matches: 7. Germline values: CDR1 SEHNR, CDR2 FQNEAQ (reference sequence). The CDR3 region has the DNA TGTGCCAGCAGCCCGCCGGGACTAGGGTACAATGAGCAGTTCTTC. Protein product: CASSPPGLGYNEQFF. The full variable domain, its missing parts supplied by reference TRBV7-9 and TRBJ2-1, is DTGVSQNPRHKITKRGQNVTFRCDPISEHNRLYWYRQTLGQGPEFLTYFQNEAQLEKSRLLSDRFSAERPKGSFSTLEIQRTEQGDSAMYLCASSPPGLGYNEQFFGPGTRLTVL.

This clonotype was found many times. The rearrangement uses TRBV2 and TRBJ1-1; 9 bases agree with TRBD1. The CDR3 runs 19 residues. Losses at the gene ends were 6 bases for V and 1 base for J; bases not matched to a gene: 18. The V gene's germline CDR1 is SNHLY and CDR2 FYNNEI. The CDR3 region has the DNA TGTGCCAGCAGCGAAACGCACACAGGGGGCCCGCCATGGAACACTGAAGCTTTCTTT. Its protein product is CASSETHTGGPPWNTEAFF.

The chain uses TRBV20-1 and TRBJ2-3; D is possibly TRBD1 or TRBD2 (5 bases each). Germline-derived CDR1 and CDR2 are DFQATT and SNEGSKA (reference sequence). Trimming stripped 3 bases from V and 4 bases from J, with 17 bases between. This CDR3 spans 15 amino acids. For the CDR3, the DNA is TGCAGTGCTAGTGATGGGGGAGAGGGCCCAGATACGCAGTATTTT. It specifies CSASDGGEGPDTQYF.

The chain couples TRBV19 to TRBJ2-3; possible D gene TRBD1, 6 bases. The CDR3 totals 13 residues. V shed 8 bases and J shed 5 bases, with 14 bases lying between them. The germline V gene has CDR1 LNHDA and CDR2 SQIVND (reference sequence). CDR3 DNA: TGTGCCAGTTCAGGGGTTCTTTTAGATACGCAGTATTTT. Its protein is CASSGVLLDTQYF.

The rearrangement uses TRBV7-6 and TRBJ2-7, with D possibly matching TRBD2 (7 bases). The CDR3 totals 14 residues. V lost 5 bases, J lost 2 bases, and 13 bases lay in between. CDR1 and CDR2 (germline): SGHVS, FNYEAQ. CDR3 DNA sequence: TGTGCCAGCAGCAGGGGGGGCAGTGCCTACGAGCAGTACTTC. Protein product: CASSRGGSAYEQYF.

This clonotype is medium-sized. J is TRBJ1-1 and V is TRBV29-1; D remains ambiguous. Germline CDR1 SQVTM, CDR2 ANQGSEA. Trimming removed 6 bases at V and 2 bases at J, with 4 bases between. The CDR3 is made up of 10 amino acids. CDR3 protein: CSVDNTEAFF. The DNA of the CDR3 is TGCAGCGTGGATAACACTGAAGCTTTCTTT.

Worth noting for this clonotype: A junction end diverges from the germline sequence, so it may reflect a read error. The V gene is TRBV7-9, the J gene TRBJ1-3; D call uncertain. In germline, CDR1 is SEHNR, CDR2 FQNEAQ (reference sequence). The CDR3 has 16 amino acids. CDR3 nucleotide sequence: TGTGCCAGCGGAGCGATTGGTGGTCTTTTTGTGGCGGAGGTGCTTTTT. Amino acid sequence: CASGAIGGLFVAEVLF.

Points on this clonotype: One junction end does not reproduce the germline sequence, and a read error may be involved. The rearrangement joins TRBV7-8 to TRBJ1-2, with 9 bases matching TRBD1. Germline assignment: CDR1 SGHVS and CDR2 FQNEAQ. The CDR3 is 15 amino acids. The CDR3 spells CASSVRDRDRNGHTF. CDR3 in DNA: TGTGCCAGCAGCGTCCGGGACAGGGACAGGAATGGCCACACCTTC. The variable domain in full, with the rest retrieved from reference TRBV7-8 and TRBJ1-2, is GAGVSQSPRYKVAKRGQDVALRCDPISGHVSLFWYQQALGQGPEFLTYFQNEAQLDKSGLPSDRFFAERPEGSVSTLKIQRTQQEDSAVYLCASSVRDRDRNGHTFGSGTRLTVV.

Note on this clonotype: An end of the junction differs from the germline gene, which may be a read error. The chain uses TRBV29-1 and TRBJ2-5, with 7 bases fitting TRBD2. The CDR3 length is 13 residues. Germline V gives CDR1 SQVTM, CDR2 ANQGSEA. CDR3 bases: TGCAGCGTTGGTGAGCGGGAAGGGGAGACCCAGTGCTTC. The encoded protein is CSVGEREGETQCF.

This clonotype has a count of ten or more. The chain recombines TRBV20-1 with TRBJ2-5; 12 bases fit TRBD2. CDR1 DFQATT and CDR2 SNEGSKA come from the germline V gene (reference sequence). There are 16 residues in the CDR3. The J segment lost 5 bases and the V segment lost 6 bases, leaving 13 bases of the junction unmatched. The CDR3 bases are TGCAGTGCCCCGACTATTGGACTAGCGGGAATGGAGACCCAGTACTTC. This sequence encodes CSAPTIGLAGMETQYF.

Points on this clonotype: A clone one base away is much larger, so this may be a read error. The chain is built from TRBV24-1 and TRBJ1-5; perhaps TRBD1 as D (5 bases). Germline lookup yields CDR1 KGHDR and CDR2 SFDVKD. The CDR3 loop spans 14 amino acids. The germline V and J ends were trimmed by 9 bases and 3 bases, with 14 bases remaining between them. The DNA for the CDR3 is TGTGCCACCGGTCCAGGGAAGGTCAATCAGCCCCAGCATTTT. It translates to CATGPGKVNQPQHF.

This clonotype was seen only once. This chain's CDR3 is CASSSVTDADEKLFF. The CDR3 DNA is TGTGCCAGCAGCTCCGTGACAGACGCCGATGAAAAACTGTTTTTT. This rearrangement joins TRBV7-2 to TRBJ1-4, with D possibly matching TRBD1 (5 bases). This CDR3 spans 15 amino acids. CDR1 SGHTA and CDR2 FQGNSA come from the germline V gene. Trimming removed 4 bases at V and 6 bases at J, with 15 bases between.

The chain links TRBV4-2 to TRBJ1-5; D gene unclear. Germline CDR1 LGHNA, CDR2 YNFKEQ. The CDR3 loop spans 16 amino acids. The V gene lost 0 bases and the J gene lost 0 bases, with 9 bases spanning the gap. CDR3 DNA: TGTGCCAGCAGCCAAGATAGAGGGAATAGCAATCAGCCCCAGCATTTT. It encodes CASSQDRGNSNQPQHF.

The CDR3 sequence: CATSGLGSYEQYF. CDR3 coding DNA: TGTGCCACCAGCGGACTGGGCTCCTACGAGCAGTACTTC. The J gene is TRBJ2-7, the V gene TRBV15; perhaps TRBD2 as D (5 bases). V shed 5 bases and J shed 0 bases, with 8 bases lying between them. CDR3 length: 13 residues. CDR1 is LNHNV and CDR2 is YYDKDF in the germline V gene (reference sequence).

The chain has TRBV13 and TRBJ1-1; perhaps TRBD1 as D (5 bases). Deletions cut 6 bases from V and 5 bases from J, with 10 bases between. Germline-derived CDR1 and CDR2 are PRHDT and FYEKMQ (reference sequence). The CDR3 covers 12 residues. CDR3 sequence reads: CASSYRQTEAFF. CDR3 DNA: TGTGCCAGCAGTTACAGGCAGACTGAAGCTTTCTTT.

The chain is built from TRBV6-5 and TRBJ2-7, with unresolved D. Trimming removed 6 bases at V and 5 bases at J, with 8 bases between. The CDR3 is 11 amino acids. CDR1 MNHEY and CDR2 SVGAGI come from the germline V gene. Here the CDR3 reads CASSSTHEQYF. The CDR3 nucleotides are TGTGCCAGCAGCTCGACCCACGAGCAGTACTTC.